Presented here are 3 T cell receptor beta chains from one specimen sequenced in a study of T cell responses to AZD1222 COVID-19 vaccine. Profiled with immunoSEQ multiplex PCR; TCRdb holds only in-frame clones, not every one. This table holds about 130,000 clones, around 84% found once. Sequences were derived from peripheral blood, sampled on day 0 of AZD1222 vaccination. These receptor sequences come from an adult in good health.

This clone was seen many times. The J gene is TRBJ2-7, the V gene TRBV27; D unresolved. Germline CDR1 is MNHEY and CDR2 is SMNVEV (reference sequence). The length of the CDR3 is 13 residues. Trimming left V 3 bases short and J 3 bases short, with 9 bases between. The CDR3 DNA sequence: TGTGCCAGCAGTTTTGTACCGATCTACGAGCAGTACTTC. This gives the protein CASSFVPIYEQYF.

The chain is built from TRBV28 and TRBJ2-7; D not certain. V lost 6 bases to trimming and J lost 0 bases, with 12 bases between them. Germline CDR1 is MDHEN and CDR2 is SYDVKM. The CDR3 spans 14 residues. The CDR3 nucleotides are TGTGCCAGCAGCCCTCAGGCAATCTCCTACGAGCAGTACTTC. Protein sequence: CASSPQAISYEQYF.

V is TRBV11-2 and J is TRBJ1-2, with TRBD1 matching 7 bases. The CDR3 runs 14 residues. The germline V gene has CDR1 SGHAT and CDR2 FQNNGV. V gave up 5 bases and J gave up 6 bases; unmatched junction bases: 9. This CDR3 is CASSLSQGVDGYTF. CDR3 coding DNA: TGTGCCAGCAGCCTTAGTCAGGGGGTCGATGGCTACACCTTC.